A single sample is the source of the 23 T cell receptor beta chains below, sequenced in a study of T cells in Graves' hyperthyroidism and ophthalmopathy. Researchers amplified the TCR beta CDR3 regions from RNA transcripts. TCR CDR3 regions were first amplified by RT-PCR with HTBI primers. Using its own MiXCR run on the multiplex PCR reads, TCRdb lists one record per CDR3 protein. The table includes some 720,000 distinct CDR3 sequences, about a sixth detected once. The sequencing input was blood. The receptors originated from a man between 18 and 35 years old with Graves' hyperthyroidism.

V and J are TRBV4-2 and TRBJ2-1; a possible D gene is TRBD2 (6 bases). CDR1 LGHNA and CDR2 YNFKEQ come from the germline V gene. This CDR3 is 13 amino acids long. V lost 0 bases, J lost 9 bases, and 9 bases lay in between. CDR3 nucleotides: TGTGCCAGCAGCCAAGAAGCCGGGGGTGAGCAGTTCTTC. Translation gives CASSQEAGGEQFF.

This clonotype was seen a handful of times. The chain recombines TRBV9 with TRBJ1-1; D is possibly TRBD1 (6 bases). Trimming pared 2 bases from V and 3 bases from J, leaving 17 bases between. The CDR3 covers 16 residues. From germline, CDR1 is SGDLS and CDR2 YYNGEE. CDR3 protein: CASSVDGGGAYTEAFF. The CDR3 region has the DNA TGTGCCAGCAGCGTGGATGGGGGGGGCGCGTACACTGAAGCTTTCTTT.

This clonotype was recorded many times. The chain employs TRBV12-3 or TRBV12-4 and TRBJ2-5, with 10 positions matching TRBD2. This CDR3 has 17 residues. Trimming cost V 1 base and J 4 bases; bases outside gene matches: 9. The CDR3 sequence is CASSLGYEREGRETQYF. The CDR3 DNA sequence: TGTGCCAGCAGTTTAGGATACGAGCGGGAGGGCCGAGAGACCCAGTACTTC.

The chain employs TRBV6-2 or TRBV6-3 and TRBJ2-1, with 11 bases matching TRBD2. V trimming: 0 bases; J trimming: 8 bases; junction bases outside the gene matches: 6. CDR1 is MNHEY and CDR2 is SVGEGT in the germline V gene. This CDR3 is 16 amino acids long. CDR3: CASSYSLAGGKDEQFF. CDR3 DNA: TGTGCCAGCAGTTACTCGCTAGCGGGAGGTAAGGATGAGCAGTTCTTC.

The count of this clonotype is one. The rearrangement joins TRBV10-3 to TRBJ2-1; D is perhaps TRBD2 (6 bases). V lost 6 bases and J lost 8, with 17 bases in between. Germline-derived CDR1 and CDR2 are ENHRY and SYGVKD. The CDR3 is made up of 14 amino acids. The CDR3 region has the DNA TGTGCCATCAGCGGGGAGGCTTTGATCCATGAGCAGTTCTTC. Translating gives CAISGEALIHEQFF.

This clonotype has a handful of counts. The CDR3 region has the DNA TGTGCCAGCAGGCCACTAGCGGGAGTGCCCCAGAACACCGGGGAGCTGTTTTTT. It is translated as CASRPLAGVPQNTGELFF. The J gene is TRBJ2-2, the V gene TRBV6-1; 11 positions match TRBD2. CDR3 size: 18 residues. The junction had 10 bases not matched to a gene; V was cut back by 6 bases and J by 1 base. CDR1 and CDR2 from the germline V gene are MNHNS and SASEGT.

This clonotype was seen only a few times. The genes are TRBV11-2 and TRBJ2-2; 10 nucleotides match TRBD1. The germline CDR1 and CDR2 sequences are SGHAT and FQNNGV. The CDR3 contains 16 residues. The V and J ends lost 4 bases and 4 bases, in that order; junction bases with no gene match: 6. CDR3 sequence: CASSWTGGLGTGELFF. The CDR3 DNA sequence: TGTGCCAGCAGCTGGACAGGGGGACTCGGCACCGGGGAGCTGTTTTTT.

The chain links TRBV15 to TRBJ2-3; D might be TRBD1 (6 bases). Trimming left V 4 bases short and J 0 bases short, with 8 bases between. From germline, CDR1 is LNHNV and CDR2 YYDKDF (reference sequence). The CDR3 runs to 14 residues. CDR3 sequence: CATSTGQSTDTQYF. The CDR3 coding sequence is TGTGCCACCAGCACTGGACAGAGCACAGATACGCAGTATTTT.

This clonotype was recorded a few times. The J gene is TRBJ1-6, the V gene TRBV4-2; a possible D gene is TRBD1 (5 bases). The CDR3 totals 16 residues. CDR1 LGHNA and CDR2 YNFKEQ come from the germline V gene. Deletions cut 4 bases from V and 9 bases from J, with 19 bases between. The CDR3 loop reads CASSRRPWGIGSPLHF. The CDR3 DNA is TGTGCCAGCAGCCGGCGGCCCTGGGGGATTGGTTCACCCCTCCACTTT.

Many counts were recorded for this clonotype. V is TRBV2 and J is TRBJ2-7; the D is unclear. V lost 4 bases and J 1 base, leaving 8 bases between the germline ends. Germline CDR1 is SNHLY and CDR2 is FYNNEI. The CDR3 runs 13 residues. CDR3 sequence reads: CASSAGPSYEQYF. The CDR3 coding sequence is TGTGCCAGCAGTGCAGGTCCATCCTACGAGCAGTACTTC.

This clonotype was detected many times. V is TRBV28 and J is TRBJ1-1; 8 bases map to TRBD1. CDR1 MDHEN and CDR2 SYDVKM come from the germline V gene. The ends lost 2 bases at V and 3 bases at J; junction bases unmatched: 8. The CDR3 is 16 residues long. The CDR3 is CASSLQQGAGDTEAFF. Here the CDR3 DNA reads TGTGCCAGCAGTTTACAGCAGGGGGCGGGGGACACTGAAGCTTTCTTT.

The gene calls are TRBV7-9 and TRBJ2-3; 9 bases align to TRBD2. CDR1 and CDR2 from the germline V gene are SEHNR and FQNEAQ (reference sequence). The CDR3 totals 15 residues. Trimming removed 5 bases from V and 1 base from J; junction bases left unmatched: 4. The CDR3 protein is CASSALAGGTDTQYF. In DNA, the CDR3 is TGTGCCAGCAGCGCCTTAGCGGGAGGCACAGATACGCAGTATTTT.

The rearrangement joins TRBV20-1 to TRBJ2-7; 10 nucleotides match TRBD2. Germline values: CDR1 DFQATT, CDR2 SNEGSKA (reference sequence). The CDR3 spans 14 residues. With V trimmed by 3 bases and J by 2 bases, 4 bases remained unmatched. CDR3 sequence reads: CSARSGRAPYEQYF. The CDR3 DNA reads TGCAGTGCTAGGAGCGGGAGGGCCCCCTACGAGCAGTACTTC.

In its sample, this clonotype was seen many times. The chain has TRBV7-3 and TRBJ2-1, with 7 bases matching TRBD2. Germline CDR1 and CDR2: SGHTA and FQGTGA. The CDR3 is 16 residues long. The junction had 6 bases not matched to a gene; V was cut back by 2 bases and J by 2 bases. DNA for the CDR3: TGTGCCAGCAGCTTAGGGCGGGAGAGCCCCTACAATGAGCAGTTCTTC. Its translation is CASSLGRESPYNEQFF.

The sample holds many counts of this clonotype. The rearrangement uses TRBV3-1 and TRBJ2-1; TRBD2 matches at 10 bases. The germline gives CDR1 LGHDT, CDR2 YNNKEL (reference sequence). V trimming: 4 bases; J trimming: 13 bases; junction bases outside the gene matches: 4. The CDR3 is 12 residues long. In DNA, the CDR3 is TGTGCCAGCAGCCCCCCTAGCGGGAGTCAGTTCTTC. This gives the protein CASSPPSGSQFF.

This clonotype was counted a single time. J is TRBJ2-3 and V is TRBV27, with a tentative D call TRBD2 (5 bases). Germline CDR1 MNHEY, CDR2 SMNVEV (reference sequence). V was shortened by 3 bases and J by 10 bases, with 17 bases between the two germline ends. The CDR3 runs to 14 residues. The CDR3 sequence: CASSFGLLNNPQYF. The CDR3 DNA follows: TGTGCCAGCAGTTTCGGACTTCTCAACAACCCGCAGTATTTT.

This clonotype was seen at least ten times. CDR3 region: CASSFYRDEQYF. As DNA, the CDR3 is TGTGCCAGCAGTTTTTACAGAGACGAGCAGTACTTC. This chain joins TRBV28 and TRBJ2-7; D remains unclear. V dropped 3 bases and J dropped 5 bases, with 8 bases sitting between them. CDR3 length equals 12 residues. Germline V CDR1 and CDR2: MDHEN, SYDVKM.

This clonotype was detected ten times or more. The chain recombines TRBV12-3 or TRBV12-4 with TRBJ2-1; 11 bases align to TRBD2. Losses at the gene ends were 0 bases for V and 5 bases for J; bases not matched to a gene: 6. The CDR3 contains 17 residues. Written as DNA, the CDR3 is TGTGCCAGCAGTTTAGCGCCGGGGACTAGCGGCAACAATGAGCAGTTCTTC. This encodes CASSLAPGTSGNNEQFF.

This clonotype was observed at least ten times. The chain joins TRBV20-1 to TRBJ1-2, with 7 bases identical to TRBD1. CDR3 length: 14 residues. Trimming at V came to 3 bases and at J to 3 bases, leaving 7 bases not matched to a gene. CDR1 and CDR2 (germline): DFQATT, SNEGSKA (reference sequence). In nucleotides, the CDR3 is TGCAGTGCTAGGAGACAGGGTTTGGACTATGGCTACACCTTC. It encodes CSARRQGLDYGYTF.

This clonotype was seen ten or more times. The junction shows a germline mismatch at one end, possibly a read error. V usage is TRBV18 and J usage is TRBJ2-5; TRBD1 might be the D (6 bases). CDR1 KGHSH and CDR2 LQKENI come from the germline V gene. The CDR3 length is 13 residues. CDR3 protein: CATSQGNQETQYF. CDR3 sequence (DNA): TGTGCCACCTCACAGGGTAACCAAGAGACCCAGTACTTC.

This clonotype was seen repeatedly, ten times or more. This chain connects TRBV27 to TRBJ2-4, with D possibly matching TRBD2 (6 bases). The CDR3 is 14 residues long. V lost 5 bases and J 8 bases, leaving 16 bases between the germline ends. CDR1 is MNHEY and CDR2 is SMNVEV in the germline V gene (reference sequence). The CDR3 sequence: CASSTRDFGDIQYF. Here the CDR3 DNA reads TGTGCCAGCAGTACCCGGGACTTCGGTGACATTCAGTACTTC.

This clonotype was found many times. The chain has TRBV7-8 and TRBJ2-7, with 7 nucleotides matching TRBD2. Looked up from germline, CDR1 is SGHVS and CDR2 is FQNEAQ. Trimming at V came to 6 bases and at J to 0 bases, leaving 5 bases not matched to a gene. The CDR3 is made up of 14 amino acids. The DNA of the CDR3 is TGTGCCAGCAGTCGCTCTAGCGGCTCCTACGAGCAGTACTTC. This codes for CASSRSSGSYEQYF.

The chain recombines TRBV29-1 with TRBJ2-5; 8 nucleotides align to TRBD2. The length of the CDR3 is 13 residues. V shed 4 bases and J 1 base; nucleotides not matched to a gene: 2. Germline V gene data show CDR1 as SQVTM and CDR2 as ANQGSEA. The CDR3 here is CSVVTSGQETQYF. The CDR3 bases are TGCAGCGTTGTCACTAGCGGCCAAGAGACCCAGTACTTC.